Sequencing of this T cell receptor beta chain was carried out in a study of control samples from healthy donors and cancer patients. Using immunoSEQ multiplex PCR, the repertoire was profiled, and TCRdb retains in-frame clones only, with some absent. Found here are more than 75,000 clones, about 79% of them singletons; the top ten hold roughly 10%. The V gene lost 0 bases and the J gene lost 5 bases, with 11 bases spanning the gap. CDR1 is SGHAT, CDR2 FQNNGV, per germline. The CDR3 extends over 15 amino acids. The sequencing input was blood. The genes are TRBV11-2 and TRBJ2-1; D is ambiguous. The receptor was isolated from a woman in her thirties in good health. This CDR3 reads CASSLEGSAHNEQFF. The CDR3 nucleotides are TGTGCCAGCAGCTTAGAAGGGTCAGCACACAATGAGCAGTTCTTC.